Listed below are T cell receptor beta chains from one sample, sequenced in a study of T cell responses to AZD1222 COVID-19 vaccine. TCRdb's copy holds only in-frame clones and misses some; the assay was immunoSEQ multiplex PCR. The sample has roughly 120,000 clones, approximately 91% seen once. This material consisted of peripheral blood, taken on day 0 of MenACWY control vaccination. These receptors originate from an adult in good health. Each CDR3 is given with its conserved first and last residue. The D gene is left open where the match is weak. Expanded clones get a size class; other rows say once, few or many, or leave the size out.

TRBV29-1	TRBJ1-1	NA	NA	TGCAGCGTTGACGGGGGCGACACTGAAGCTTTCTTT	CSVDGGDTEAFF
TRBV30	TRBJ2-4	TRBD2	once	TGTGCCTGGTCGGGGGGGAACATTCAGTACTTC	CAWSGGNIQYF
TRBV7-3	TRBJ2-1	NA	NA	TGTGCCAGCAGCTTACGTAGGGGTATCAGAGGTGAGCAGTTCTTC	CASSLRRGIRGEQFF
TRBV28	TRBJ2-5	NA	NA	TGTGCCAGCAGTTTGGTTGACGGGAGAGAGACCCAGTACTTC	CASSLVDGRETQYF
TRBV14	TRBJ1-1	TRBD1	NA	TGTGCCAGCAGCCAGGGGACAGGGCGTGAAGCTTTCTTT	CASSQGTGREAFF
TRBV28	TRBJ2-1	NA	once	TGTGCCAGCAGACCGCGGGACCCCTACAATGAGCAGTTCTTC	CASRPRDPYNEQFF
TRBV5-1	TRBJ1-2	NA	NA	TGCGCCAGCAGCTTCCGTCAGGGAAACTATGGCTACACCTTC	CASSFRQGNYGYTF
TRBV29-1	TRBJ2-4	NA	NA	TGCAGCGTTGCCGACTCAGCCAAAAACATTCAGTACTTC	CSVADSAKNIQYF
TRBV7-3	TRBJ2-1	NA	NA	TGTGCCAGCAGCCCATCGAAGGGGGACCTAGCTTACAATGAGCAGTTCTTC	CASSPSKGDLAYNEQFF
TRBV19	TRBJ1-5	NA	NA	TGTGCCACTACGACTGGGAGGGGGATAAGCAATCAGCCCCAGCATTTT	CATTTGRGISNQPQHF
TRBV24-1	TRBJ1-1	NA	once	TGTGCCACCAGGGGAGAGAACACTGAAGCTTTCTTT	CATRGENTEAFF
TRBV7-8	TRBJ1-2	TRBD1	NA	TGTGCCAGCAGCTTAGGCCTACAGGGGATTAACTATGGCTACACCTTC	CASSLGLQGINYGYTF
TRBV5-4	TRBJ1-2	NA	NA	TGTGCCAGCAGCTTGGTCGGGGGTGCCTATGGCTACACCTTC	CASSLVGGAYGYTF
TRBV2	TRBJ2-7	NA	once	TGTGCCAGCAGCTTCCCCCTGGGGGAGCAGTACTTC	CASSFPLGEQYF
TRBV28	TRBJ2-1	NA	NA	TGTGCCAGCAGTTTTGGTGGGCTAGCTGGCGGGGTCTTC	CASSFGGLAGGVF
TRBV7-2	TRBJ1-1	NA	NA	TGTGCCAGCAGCACGACAGGCTACAACACTGAAGCTTTCTTT	CASSTTGYNTEAFF
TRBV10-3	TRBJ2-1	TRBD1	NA	TGTGCCACCCTGGGACAGGGGATGAATGAGCAGTTCTTC	CATLGQGMNEQFF
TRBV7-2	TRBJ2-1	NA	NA	TGTGCCAGCAGCTTAGGATTACAGGGTCTTCTCTCCAATGAGCAGTTCTTC	CASSLGLQGLLSNEQFF
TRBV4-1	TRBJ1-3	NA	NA	TGCGCCAGCAGTTCCCTATTGAGCTCTGGAAACACCATATATTTT	CASSSLLSSGNTIYF
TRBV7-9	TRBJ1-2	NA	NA	TGTGCCAGCAGCCCCCGGGATAACCCCTATGGCTACACCTTC	CASSPRDNPYGYTF
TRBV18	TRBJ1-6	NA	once	TGTGCCAGCTCACCGGTCGATAATTCACCCCTCCACTTT	CASSPVDNSPLHF
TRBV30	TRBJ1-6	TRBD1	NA	TGTGCCTGGAGTGTAGATAATCCGGGACAGTCAGATTCACCCCTCCACTTT	CAWSVDNPGQSDSPLHF
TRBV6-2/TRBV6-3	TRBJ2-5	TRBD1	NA	TGTGCCAGCAGCCTCCCGGGACAGGGTTACGAGACCCAGTACTTC	CASSLPGQGYETQYF
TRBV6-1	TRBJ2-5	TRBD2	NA	TGTGCCAGCAGTGGGCTAGCGGGGGGGCAAGAGACCCAGTACTTC	CASSGLAGGQETQYF
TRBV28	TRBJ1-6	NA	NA	TGTGCCAGCAAGCCAGGGCGTTCACCCCTCCACTTT	CASKPGRSPLHF
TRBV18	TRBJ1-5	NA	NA	TGTGCCAGCTCACCACCGCCAGGACAGTATAGCAATCAGCCCCAGCATTTT	CASSPPPGQYSNQPQHF
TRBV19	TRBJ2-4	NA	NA	TGTGCCAGTAGTATAGTGGGCATTCAGTACTTC	CASSIVGIQYF
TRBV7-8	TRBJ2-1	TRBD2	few	TGTGCCAGCAGCCTCATCGGGGGGAGCTCCTACAATGAGCAGTTCTTC	CASSLIGGSSYNEQFF
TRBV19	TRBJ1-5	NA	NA	TGTGCCAGTAGTATTTTGGGGAATCAGCCCCAGCATTTT	CASSILGNQPQHF
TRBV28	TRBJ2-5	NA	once	TGTGCCAGCAGCTCCGGGGGGACAGCACAAGAGACCCAGTACTTC	CASSSGGTAQETQYF
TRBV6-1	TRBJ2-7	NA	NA	TGTGCCAGCAGTGAATGGCCGGAGCAGTACTTC	CASSEWPEQYF
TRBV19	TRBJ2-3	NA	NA	TGTGCCAGTACCCAGGGGGGATACACAGATACGCAGTATTTT	CASTQGGYTDTQYF
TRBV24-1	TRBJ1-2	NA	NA	TGTGCCACCAGTGATTTTGGCCCGGAGGGCTACACCTTC	CATSDFGPEGYTF
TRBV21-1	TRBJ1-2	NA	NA	TGTGCCAGCAGCCCCCAGACGTGCCAACGCTACACCTTC	CASSPQTCQRYTF
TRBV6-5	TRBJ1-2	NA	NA	TGTGCCAGCAGGGACCCCAGGGCCTATGGCTACACCTTC	CASRDPRAYGYTF
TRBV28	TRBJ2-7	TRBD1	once	TGTGCCAGCAGCATAGGGGGCGCGCTCGGCCAGCTCTCCTACGAGCAGTACTTC	CASSIGGALGQLSYEQYF
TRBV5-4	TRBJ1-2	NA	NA	TGTGCCAGCAGCTTGGAACCTCCGGGGGGCTACACCTTC	CASSLEPPGGYTF
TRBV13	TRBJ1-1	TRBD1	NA	TGTGCCAGCAGCTTAGGGGACAGGGGGCGCAGTGAAGCTTTCTTT	CASSLGDRGRSEAFF
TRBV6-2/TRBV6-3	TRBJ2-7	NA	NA	TGTGCCAGCAGTTTCCCCGGGGTCTACGAGCAGTACTTC	CASSFPGVYEQYF
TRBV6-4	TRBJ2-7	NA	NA	TGTGCCAGCAGTGACCAACAGACCTCGGCCTACGAGCAGTACTTC	CASSDQQTSAYEQYF
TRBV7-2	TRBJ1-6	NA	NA	TGTGCCAGCAGCCCGCGGGGGGGCGGCTATAATTCACCCCTCCACTTT	CASSPRGGGYNSPLHF
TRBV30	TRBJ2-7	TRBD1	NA	TGTGCCTGGACCCTCCGGGACAGGGTTGGCGAGCAGTACTTC	CAWTLRDRVGEQYF
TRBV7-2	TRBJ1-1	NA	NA	TGTGCCAGCAGCTTAGCCCCTCTGCCAGGGGCGAACACTGAAGCTTTCTTT	CASSLAPLPGANTEAFF
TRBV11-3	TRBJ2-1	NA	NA	TGTGCCAGCAGCTTAGATCAAGGTGGGACAACTACTTTGGGGGAGCAGTTCTTC	CASSLDQGGTTTLGEQFF